This TCR beta chain was captured by sequencing in a study of graft-versus-host responses after intestinal transplantation. Study-level information: As for transplant type, recipients had multivisceral, liver-intestinal, or isolated intestinal grafts.

Broader study findings: Levels of circulating GvH clones at their peak were associated with early post-transplant HvG declines. When patients had graft-donor T cell macrochimerism, their allografts held high graft-versus-host to host-versus-graft clonal ratios. Researchers found GvH clones in recipient marrow, and some showed up first in ileum or blood.

The V and J ends lost 1 base and 3 bases respectively, with 10 bases between them. The CDR3 covers 13 residues. Germline V CDR1 and CDR2: GTSNPN, SVGIG (reference sequence). The method was immunoSEQ multiplex PCR; TCRdb's version includes in-frame clones alone and lacks a portion of them. The data show 85,000 to 130,000 clones, about 90% seen once. Concerning this clone itself: As yet, its antigen is unknown.

V usage is TRBV30 and J usage is TRBJ2-7; the D gene is possibly TRBD1 (6 bases). Source: unstimulated CD4+ T cells sorted from spleen or lymph node cells, taken before intestinal transplant. The sequence came from a human donor who received an intestinal transplant. The CDR3 sequence is CAWSEDRSYEQYF. CDR3 DNA sequence: TGTGCCTGGAGTGAAGACAGGAGCTACGAGCAGTACTTC.